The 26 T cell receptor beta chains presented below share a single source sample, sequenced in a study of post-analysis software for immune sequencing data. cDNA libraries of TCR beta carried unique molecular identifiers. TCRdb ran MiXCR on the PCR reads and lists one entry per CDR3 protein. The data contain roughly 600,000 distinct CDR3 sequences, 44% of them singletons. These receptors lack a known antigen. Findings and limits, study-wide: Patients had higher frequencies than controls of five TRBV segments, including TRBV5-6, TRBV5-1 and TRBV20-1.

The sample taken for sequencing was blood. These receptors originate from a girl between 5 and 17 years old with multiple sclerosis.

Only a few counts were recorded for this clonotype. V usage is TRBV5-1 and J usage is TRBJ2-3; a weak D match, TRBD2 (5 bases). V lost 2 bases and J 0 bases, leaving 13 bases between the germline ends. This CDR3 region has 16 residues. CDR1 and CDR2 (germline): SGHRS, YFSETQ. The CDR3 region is CASSFGSSSSTDTQYF. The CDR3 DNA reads TGCGCCAGCAGCTTTGGGAGTTCCTCTAGCACAGATACGCAGTATTTT.

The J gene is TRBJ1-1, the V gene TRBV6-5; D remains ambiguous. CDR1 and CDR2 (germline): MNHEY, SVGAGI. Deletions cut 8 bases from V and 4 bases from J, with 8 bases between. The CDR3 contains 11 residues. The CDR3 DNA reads TGTGCCAGCTTTGGGGTCACTGAAGCTTTCTTT. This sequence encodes CASFGVTEAFF.

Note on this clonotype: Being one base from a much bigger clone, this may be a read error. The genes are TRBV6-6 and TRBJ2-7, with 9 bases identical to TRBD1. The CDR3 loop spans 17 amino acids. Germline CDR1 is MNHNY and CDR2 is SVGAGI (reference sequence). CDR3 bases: TGTACCAGCAGTCACGCCGGACAGGGGACGGTACCCTACGAGCAGTACTTC. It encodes CTSSHAGQGTVPYEQYF.

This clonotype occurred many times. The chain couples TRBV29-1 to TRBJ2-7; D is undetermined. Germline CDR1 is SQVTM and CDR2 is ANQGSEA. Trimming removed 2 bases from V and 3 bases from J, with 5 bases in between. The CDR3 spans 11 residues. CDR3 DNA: TGCAGCGTTGAAATAAGCTACGAGCAGTACTTC. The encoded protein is CSVEISYEQYF.

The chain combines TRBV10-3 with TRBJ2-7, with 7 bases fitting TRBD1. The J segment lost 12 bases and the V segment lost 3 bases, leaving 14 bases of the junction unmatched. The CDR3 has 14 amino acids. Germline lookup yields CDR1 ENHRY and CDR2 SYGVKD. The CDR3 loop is CAISDPTDRLGWYF. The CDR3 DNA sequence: TGTGCCATCAGTGACCCAACGGACAGGCTGGGTTGGTACTTC.

Here the CDR3 DNA reads TGTGCCACCAGTGATTCGTGGGGCCTCTATGGCTACACCTTC. Translated, it gives CATSDSWGLYGYTF. The chain has TRBV24-1 and TRBJ1-2, with a weak D call TRBD1 (5 bases). The length of the CDR3 is 14 residues. The germline CDR1 and CDR2 sequences are KGHDR and SFDVKD. V lost 2 bases to trimming and J lost 4 bases, with 10 bases between them.

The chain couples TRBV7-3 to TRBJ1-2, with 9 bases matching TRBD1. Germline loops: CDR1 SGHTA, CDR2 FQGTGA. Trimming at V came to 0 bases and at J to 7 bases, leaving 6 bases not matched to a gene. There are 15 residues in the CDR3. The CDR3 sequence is CASSLTSGTGTGYTF. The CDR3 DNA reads TGTGCCAGCAGCTTAACGTCCGGGACAGGGACTGGCTACACCTTC.

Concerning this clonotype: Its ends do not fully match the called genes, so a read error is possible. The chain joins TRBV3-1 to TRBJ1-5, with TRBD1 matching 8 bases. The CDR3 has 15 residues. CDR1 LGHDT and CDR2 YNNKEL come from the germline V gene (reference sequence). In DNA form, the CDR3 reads TGTGCCAGCAGCCAAGCAGGGGGCGCCCCTCAGCCTCAGCATTTT. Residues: CASSQAGGAPQPQHF.

This CDR3 is CASSQSGVSYEQYF. DNA of the CDR3: TGCGCCAGCAGCCAGTCGGGGGTATCCTACGAGCAGTACTTC. The chain carries TRBV5-1 and TRBJ2-4, with a possible D match to TRBD2 (6 bases). TRBJ2-7 matches the DNA end more closely, so the J call is doubtful. CDR3 size: 14 residues. Germline-derived CDR1 and CDR2 are SGHRS and YFSETQ.

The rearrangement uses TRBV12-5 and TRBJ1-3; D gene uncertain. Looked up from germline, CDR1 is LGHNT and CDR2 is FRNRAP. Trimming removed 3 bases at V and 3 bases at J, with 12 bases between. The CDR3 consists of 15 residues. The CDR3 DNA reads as TGTGCTAGTGGTTTCCCCCAGGTTAATGGAAACACCATATATTTT. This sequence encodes CASGFPQVNGNTIYF.

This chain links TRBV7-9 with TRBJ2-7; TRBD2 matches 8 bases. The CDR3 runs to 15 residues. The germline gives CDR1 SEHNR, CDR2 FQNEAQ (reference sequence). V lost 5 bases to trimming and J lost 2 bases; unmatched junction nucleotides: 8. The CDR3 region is CASSPPSGRTYEQYF. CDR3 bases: TGTGCCAGCAGCCCTCCTAGCGGGCGAACCTACGAGCAGTACTTC.

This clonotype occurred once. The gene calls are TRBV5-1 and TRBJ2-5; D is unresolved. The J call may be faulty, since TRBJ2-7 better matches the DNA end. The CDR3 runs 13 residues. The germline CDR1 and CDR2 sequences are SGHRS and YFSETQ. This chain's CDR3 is CASSLARTYEQYF. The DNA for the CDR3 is TGCGCCAGCAGCTTGGCGCGCACCTACGAGCAGTACTTC.

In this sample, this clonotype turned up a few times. The DNA of the CDR3 is TGTGCCAGCAGCCCAGTAACAGGGGCTCGTGGTGAGCAGTTCTTC. Its translation: CASSPVTGARGEQFF. The chain uses TRBV7-3 and TRBJ2-1; 7 nucleotides line up with TRBD1. The CDR3 is 15 residues long. Germline V gene lookup returns CDR1 SGHTA and CDR2 FQGTGA. V lost 5 bases, J lost 9 bases, and 13 bases stayed unmatched.

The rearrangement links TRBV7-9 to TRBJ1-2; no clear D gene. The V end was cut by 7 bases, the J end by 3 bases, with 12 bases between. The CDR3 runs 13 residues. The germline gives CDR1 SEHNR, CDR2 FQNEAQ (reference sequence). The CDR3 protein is CASKNEGDYGYTF. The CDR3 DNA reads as TGTGCCAGCAAGAATGAGGGAGACTATGGCTACACCTTC.

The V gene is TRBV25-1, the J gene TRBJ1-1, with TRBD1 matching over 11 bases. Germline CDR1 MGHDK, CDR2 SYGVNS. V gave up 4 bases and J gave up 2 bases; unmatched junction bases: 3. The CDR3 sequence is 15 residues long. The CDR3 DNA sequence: TGTGCCAGCAGTGGGGGGACAGGGGGAAACACTGAAGCTTTCTTT. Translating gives CASSGGTGGNTEAFF.

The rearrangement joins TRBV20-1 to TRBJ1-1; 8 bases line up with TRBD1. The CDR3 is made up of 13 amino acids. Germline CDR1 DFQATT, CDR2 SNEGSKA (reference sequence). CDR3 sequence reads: CNALDRANTEAFF. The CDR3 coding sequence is TGCAATGCCCTGGACAGGGCGAACACTGAAGCTTTCTTT.

The chain's CDR3 is CASSQVFGSSYNEQFF. CDR3 in DNA: TGTGCCAGCAGCCAGGTATTCGGGAGCTCCTACAATGAGCAGTTCTTC. The chain carries TRBV3-1 and TRBJ2-1, with D perhaps TRBD2 (6 bases). Germline-derived CDR1 and CDR2 are LGHDT and YNNKEL (reference sequence). The CDR3 totals 16 residues. Trimming removed 3 bases from V and 0 bases from J, with 12 bases in between.

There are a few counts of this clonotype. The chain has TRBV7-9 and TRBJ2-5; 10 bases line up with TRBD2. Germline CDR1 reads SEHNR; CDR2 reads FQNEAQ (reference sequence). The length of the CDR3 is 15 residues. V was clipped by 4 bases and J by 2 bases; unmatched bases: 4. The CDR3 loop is CASSSLLAGQETQYF. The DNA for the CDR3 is TGTGCCAGCAGCTCCTTACTAGCGGGGCAAGAGACCCAGTACTTC.

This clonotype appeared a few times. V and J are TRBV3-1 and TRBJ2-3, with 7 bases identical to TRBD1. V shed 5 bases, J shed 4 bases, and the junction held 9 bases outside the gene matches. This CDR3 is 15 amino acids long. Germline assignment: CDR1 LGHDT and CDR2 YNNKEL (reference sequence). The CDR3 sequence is CASSDPQGVSDTQYF. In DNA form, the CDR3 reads TGTGCCAGCAGCGACCCGCAGGGGGTCTCAGATACGCAGTATTTT.

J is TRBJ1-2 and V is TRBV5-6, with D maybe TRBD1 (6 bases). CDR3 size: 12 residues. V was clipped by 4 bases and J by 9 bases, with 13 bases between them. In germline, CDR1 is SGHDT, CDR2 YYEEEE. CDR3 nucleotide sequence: TGTGCCAGCAGCCGCAGGGGAGAAAGCTACACCTTC. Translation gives CASSRRGESYTF.

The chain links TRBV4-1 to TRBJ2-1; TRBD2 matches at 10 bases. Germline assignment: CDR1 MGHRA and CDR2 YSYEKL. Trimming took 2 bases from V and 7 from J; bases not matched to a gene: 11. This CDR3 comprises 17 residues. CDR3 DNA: TGCGCCAGCAGCCAACCTCCGGGACTAGCGTCTCGGAATGAGCAGTTCTTC. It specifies CASSQPPGLASRNEQFF.

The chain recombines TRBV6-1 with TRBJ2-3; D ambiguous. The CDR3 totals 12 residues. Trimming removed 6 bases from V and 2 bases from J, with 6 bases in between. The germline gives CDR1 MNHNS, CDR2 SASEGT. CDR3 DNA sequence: TGTGCCAGCAGAGGGAACACAGATACGCAGTATTTT. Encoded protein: CASRGNTDTQYF.

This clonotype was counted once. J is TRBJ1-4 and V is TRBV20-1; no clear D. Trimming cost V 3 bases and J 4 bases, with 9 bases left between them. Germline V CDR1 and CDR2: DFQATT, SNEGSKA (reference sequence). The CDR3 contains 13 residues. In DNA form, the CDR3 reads TGCAGTGCTAGTGCGGGGATTAATGAAAAACTGTTTTTT. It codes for CSASAGINEKLFF.

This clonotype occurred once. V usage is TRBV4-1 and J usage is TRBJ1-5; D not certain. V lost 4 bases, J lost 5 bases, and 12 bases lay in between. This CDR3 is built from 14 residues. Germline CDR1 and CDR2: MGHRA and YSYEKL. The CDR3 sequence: CASSPGPSYQPQHF. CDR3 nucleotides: TGCGCCAGCAGCCCTGGGCCCAGCTATCAGCCCCAGCATTTT.

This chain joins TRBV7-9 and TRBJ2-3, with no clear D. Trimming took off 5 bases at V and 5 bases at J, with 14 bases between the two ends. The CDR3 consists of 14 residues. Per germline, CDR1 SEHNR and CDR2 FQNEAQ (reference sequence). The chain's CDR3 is CASSPLSWGDTQYF. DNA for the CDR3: TGTGCCAGCAGCCCCTTAAGTTGGGGAGATACGCAGTATTTT.

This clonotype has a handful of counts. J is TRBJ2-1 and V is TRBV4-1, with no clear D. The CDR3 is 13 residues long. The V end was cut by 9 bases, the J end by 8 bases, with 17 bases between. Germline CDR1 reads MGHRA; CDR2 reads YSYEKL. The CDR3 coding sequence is TGCGCCAGTATTAGCTATCCAGGCGATGAGCAGTTCTTC. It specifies CASISYPGDEQFF.